These 27 T cell receptor beta chains were all obtained from the same sample, sequenced in a study of cytomegalovirus exposure and HLA in healthy donors. Primers for the PCR totalled 60 Vbeta and 13 Jbeta. Some clones are missing from TCRdb's copy, which holds only in-frame ones; the method was immunoSEQ multiplex PCR. The sample carries 140,000 to 150,000 clones, roughly 80% recorded once. What was sequenced was PBMCs. Receptors were obtained from a man in his forties or fifties in good health and CMV-seropositive.

This rearrangement joins TRBV30 to TRBJ1-1; D call uncertain. The V gene lost 3 bases and the J gene lost 1 base, with 6 bases spanning the gap. The CDR3 is 12 amino acids. CDR1 is GTSNPN and CDR2 is SVGIG in the germline V gene (reference sequence). The CDR3 loop is CAWRWANTEAFF. CDR3 nucleotide sequence: TGTGCCTGGAGATGGGCGAACACTGAAGCTTTCTTT.

The chain's CDR3 is CASSIVGGGVGYTF. Written as DNA, the CDR3 is TGTGCCAGTAGTATAGTAGGAGGGGGCGTTGGCTACACCTTC. This sequence joins TRBV19 and TRBJ1-2, with 7 bases that match TRBD1. The CDR3 extends over 14 amino acids. V was pared by 1 base and J by 7 bases, with 6 bases of the junction left unmatched. Germline CDR1 reads LNHDA; CDR2 reads SQIVND (reference sequence). Complete variable domain (other parts from reference TRBV19 and TRBJ1-2): DGGITQSPKYLFRKEGQNVTLSCEQNLNHDAMYWYRQDPGQGLRLIYYSQIVNDFQKGDIAEGYSVSREKKESFPLTVTSAQKNPTAFYLCASSIVGGGVGYTFGSGTRLTVV.

The chain is built from TRBV6-5 and TRBJ2-1; D may be TRBD2 (5 bases). Germline V gene data show CDR1 as MNHEY and CDR2 as SVGAGI. The CDR3 totals 16 residues. V shed 0 bases and J shed 4 bases, with 13 bases lying between them. The CDR3 DNA reads TGTGCCAGCAGTTACTCCCTGGCCCGAGGGTACAATGAGCAGTTCTTC. Protein sequence: CASSYSLARGYNEQFF.

The chain is built from TRBV2 and TRBJ1-1; maybe TRBD1 (6 bases). The germline V and J ends were trimmed by 7 bases and 0 bases, with 12 bases remaining between them. CDR1 and CDR2 from the germline V gene are SNHLY and FYNNEI. This CDR3 has 14 amino acids. In nucleotides, the CDR3 is TGTGCCAGCACTCAGGGACAACTGAACACTGAAGCTTTCTTT. It yields the protein CASTQGQLNTEAFF. Full variable domain (outside the CDR3, taken from reference TRBV2 and TRBJ1-1): EPEVTQTPSHQVTQMGQEVILRCVPISNHLYFYWYRQILGQKVEFLVSFYNNEISEKSEIFDDQFSVERPDGSNFTLKIRSTKLEDSAMYFCASTQGQLNTEAFFGQGTRLTVV.

The gene calls are TRBV5-1 and TRBJ2-5; possible D gene TRBD2, 5 bases. Germline loops: CDR1 SGHRS, CDR2 YFSETQ. Trimming removed 0 bases from V and 4 bases from J, with 7 bases in between. The CDR3 totals 13 residues. The CDR3, as DNA: TGCGCCAGCAGCTTGGCAGCGGCAGAGACCCAGTACTTC. It is translated as CASSLAAAETQYF.

This chain connects TRBV19 to TRBJ2-7; 12 bases are a match to TRBD2. The CDR3 totals 18 residues. The V segment lost 5 bases and the J segment 4 bases; nucleotides outside the gene matches: 15. CDR1 is LNHDA and CDR2 is SQIVND in the germline V gene (reference sequence). In DNA, the CDR3 is TGTGCCAGTAGTCCCAGGAAACTAAAGACTAGCGGGGGTTACGAGCAGTACTTC. Protein product: CASSPRKLKTSGGYEQYF. The full variable domain, rest sourced from reference TRBV19 and TRBJ2-7, is DGGITQSPKYLFRKEGQNVTLSCEQNLNHDAMYWYRQDPGQGLRLIYYSQIVNDFQKGDIAEGYSVSREKKESFPLTVTSAQKNPTAFYLCASSPRKLKTSGGYEQYFGPGTRLTVT.

The rearrangement uses TRBV6-5 and TRBJ2-5; 7 nucleotides line up with TRBD1. TRBJ2-7 explains the end of the DNA better; the J call may be wrong. The CDR3 has 13 residues. Germline CDR1 reads MNHEY; CDR2 reads SVGAGI. CDR3 in amino acids: CASRRQGNYEQYF. CDR3 bases: TGTGCCAGCAGACGACAGGGCAATTACGAGCAGTACTTC.

This clone was seen a handful of times. The chain recombines TRBV7-2 with TRBJ2-2; perhaps TRBD1 as D (6 bases). The CDR3 contains 15 residues. With 5 bases removed from V and 1 base from J, the gap between germline ends came to 11 bases. CDR1 is SGHTA, CDR2 FQGNSA, per germline. CDR3 protein: CASSTGQMNTGELFF. CDR3 nucleotides: TGTGCCAGCAGCACCGGACAGATGAACACCGGGGAGCTGTTTTTT.

The chain employs TRBV28 and TRBJ2-5, with a possible D match to TRBD1 (8 bases). CDR1 and CDR2 (germline): MDHEN, SYDVKM. The CDR3 is 17 amino acids. The V gene lost 3 bases and the J gene lost 5 bases, with 22 bases spanning the gap. The CDR3 DNA reads TGTGCCAGCAGTTTTGCCACTCGCAGGGGGCGGGAGGAGACCCAGTACTTC. It yields the protein CASSFATRRGREETQYF.

V and J are TRBV7-9 and TRBJ2-1, with 7 nucleotides matching TRBD1. V shed 8 bases and J 8 bases; nucleotides not matched to a gene: 9. Germline CDR1 SEHNR, CDR2 FQNEAQ (reference sequence). The CDR3 loop spans 13 amino acids. In nucleotides, the CDR3 is TGTGCCAGCGACCTGACAGGGCGGGATGAGCAGTTCTTC. This translates into CASDLTGRDEQFF.

This sequence joins TRBV14 and TRBJ2-7; 9 nucleotides line up with TRBD1. Trimming took 4 bases from V and 3 from J; bases not matched to a gene: 4. CDR1 and CDR2 (germline): SGHDN, FVKESK. The length of the CDR3 is 14 residues. CDR3 DNA sequence: TGTGCCAGCAGCCTGGACAGGGGCGGCTACGAGCAGTACTTC. It codes for CASSLDRGGYEQYF. Variable domain in full (rest from reference TRBV14 and TRBJ2-7): EAGVTQFPSHSVIEKGQTVTLRCDPISGHDNLYWYRRVMGKEIKFLLHFVKESKQDESGMPNNRFLAERTGGTYSTLKVQPAELEDSGVYFCASSLDRGGYEQYFGPGTRLTVT.

The chain couples TRBV7-2 to TRBJ1-1; no clear D. The germline V and J ends were trimmed by 0 bases and 6 bases, with 8 bases remaining between them. The germline gives CDR1 SGHTA, CDR2 FQGNSA. This CDR3 is 13 amino acids long. This chain's CDR3 is CASSLAGRAEAFF. The CDR3 nucleotides are TGTGCCAGCAGCTTAGCGGGGAGGGCTGAAGCTTTCTTT.

The chain couples TRBV29-1 to TRBJ1-1; D might be TRBD1 (5 bases). The germline V and J ends were trimmed by 5 bases and 3 bases, with 10 bases remaining between them. The CDR3 loop spans 12 amino acids. The germline V gene encodes CDR1 SQVTM and CDR2 ANQGSEA. CDR3: CSVLGRDTEAFF. The CDR3 DNA sequence: TGCAGCGTTTTGGGCAGGGACACTGAAGCTTTCTTT.

This chain links TRBV5-6 with TRBJ2-1, with 11 bases fitting TRBD2. Germline assignment: CDR1 SGHDT and CDR2 YYEEEE. J was trimmed by 6 bases and V by 1 base; bases with no gene match: 0. CDR3 length: 14 residues. The CDR3 coding sequence is TGTGCCAGCAGCTTGACTAGCGGGAGCAATGAGCAGTTCTTC. Protein product: CASSLTSGSNEQFF.

CDR3 residues: CASSQVLAGLNTGELFF. CDR3 nucleotide sequence: TGCGCCAGCAGCCAAGTTCTAGCGGGATTGAACACCGGGGAGCTGTTTTTT. V is TRBV4-1 and J is TRBJ2-2; 9 bases align to TRBD2. Per germline, CDR1 MGHRA and CDR2 YSYEKL. The V and J ends lost 1 base and 1 base, in that order; junction bases with no gene match: 4. This CDR3 region has 17 residues.

This chain links TRBV29-1 with TRBJ2-3, with D uncertain. The germline gives CDR1 SQVTM, CDR2 ANQGSEA. CDR3 length: 13 amino acids. The V and J ends lost 8 bases and 5 bases respectively, with 17 bases between them. CDR3 in DNA: TGCAGCATTAAAACCAGCCCGGGAGATACGCAGTATTTT. Protein sequence: CSIKTSPGDTQYF.

This clone occurred once. The rearrangement uses TRBV5-1 and TRBJ2-5; TRBD2 matches at 14 bases. J was trimmed by 4 bases and V by 4 bases; bases with no gene match: 3. The CDR3 has 15 amino acids. CDR1 and CDR2 (germline): SGHRS, YFSETQ. The CDR3 sequence is CASSQGLAGVETQYF. CDR3 DNA: TGCGCCAGCAGCCAGGGACTAGCGGGAGTAGAGACCCAGTACTTC.

The rearrangement links TRBV7-3 to TRBJ1-1; 10 positions agree with TRBD1. Per germline, CDR1 SGHTA and CDR2 FQGTGA. V lost 5 bases to trimming and J lost 10 bases; unmatched junction nucleotides: 7. The length of the CDR3 is 13 residues. The CDR3 here is CASSAGTGDGAFF. Here the CDR3 DNA reads TGTGCCAGCAGCGCCGGGACAGGGGACGGAGCTTTCTTT.

CDR3 nucleotides: TGTGCCTGGAGTGTAGACGGGAGAAACGAGCAGTACTTC. Protein: CAWSVDGRNEQYF. The chain carries TRBV30 and TRBJ2-7, with a weak D call TRBD2 (6 bases). CDR1 GTSNPN and CDR2 SVGIG come from the germline V gene (reference sequence). The CDR3 is 13 amino acids. V shed 0 bases and J shed 5 bases, with 11 bases lying between them.

Concerning this clone: Sequence at one end of the junction differs from germline and may be a read error. This chain uses TRBV7-9 with TRBJ2-7; 8 nucleotides match TRBD2. CDR1 is SEHNR, CDR2 FQNEAQ, per germline (reference sequence). The CDR3 is 14 residues long. CDR3 in amino acids: CSSRAGTSLSEQYF. CDR3 DNA sequence: TGTTCCAGCAGGGCCGGGACTAGTTTGTCCGAGCAGTACTTC. The full variable domain, its missing parts supplied by reference TRBV7-9 and TRBJ2-7, is DTGVSQNPRHKITKRGQNVTFRCDPISEHNRLYWYRQTLGQGPEFLTYFQNEAQLEKSRLLSDRFSAERPKGSFSTLEIQRTEQGDSAMYLCSSRAGTSLSEQYFGPGTRLTVT.

The chain recombines TRBV19 with TRBJ1-5, with D uncertain. This CDR3 region has 15 residues. V was shortened by 9 bases and J by 2 bases, with 17 bases between the two germline ends. Looked up from germline, CDR1 is LNHDA and CDR2 is SQIVND (reference sequence). The DNA of the CDR3 is TGTGCCAGCCGGCGCTCGGTACAGCGCAATCAGCCCCAGCATTTT. It yields the protein CASRRSVQRNQPQHF.

The chain combines TRBV19 with TRBJ1-3; 7 bases match TRBD1. The CDR3 covers 13 residues. Germline CDR1 reads LNHDA; CDR2 reads SQIVND (reference sequence). V was pared by 6 bases and J by 4 bases, with 3 bases of the junction left unmatched. CDR3 in DNA: TGTGCCAGTAGCCGGGACAGCGGAAACACCATATATTTT. Translated, it gives CASSRDSGNTIYF.

The gene calls are TRBV18 and TRBJ2-3; TRBD1 matches at 7 bases. V shed 3 bases and J 9 bases; nucleotides not matched to a gene: 3. The CDR3 spans 12 residues. Germline CDR1 KGHSH, CDR2 LQKENI. The CDR3 sequence is CASSPPGQTQYF. CDR3 coding DNA: TGTGCCAGCTCACCGCCGGGACAGACGCAGTATTTT.

In this sample, this clone turned up once. This chain joins TRBV6-6 and TRBJ1-3; tentatively, D is TRBD1 (5 bases). V gave up 2 bases and J gave up 2 bases, with 10 bases separating them. The CDR3 has 15 residues. CDR1 MNHNY and CDR2 SVGAGI come from the germline V gene (reference sequence). The DNA for the CDR3 is TGTGCCAGCAGTTACCAAACAGGAGCTGGAAACACCATATATTTT. It is translated as CASSYQTGAGNTIYF.

This clone was seen only a few times. The genes are TRBV10-2 and TRBJ2-7, with TRBD1 matching over 8 bases. Germline-derived CDR1 and CDR2 are WSHSY and SAAADI. Trimming at V came to 9 bases and at J to 6 bases, leaving 13 bases not matched to a gene. This CDR3 has 14 amino acids. The CDR3 sequence is CASDRGYPKSEQYF. The CDR3 coding sequence is TGCGCCAGTGACAGGGGATACCCCAAGAGCGAGCAGTACTTC.

The chain joins TRBV7-2 to TRBJ2-3; 7 nucleotides agree with TRBD1. Germline CDR1 reads SGHTA; CDR2 reads FQGNSA. The CDR3 is 15 amino acids. Losses at the gene ends were 5 bases for V and 0 bases for J; bases not matched to a gene: 5. CDR3 nucleotide sequence: TGTGCCAGCAGCCTGGGACAGACTAGCACAGATACGCAGTATTTT. This codes for CASSLGQTSTDTQYF.

The chain joins TRBV5-1 to TRBJ2-3, with D possibly matching TRBD1 (6 bases). Germline CDR1 SGHRS, CDR2 YFSETQ. V dropped 4 bases and J dropped 6 bases, with 12 bases sitting between them. The CDR3 is 13 amino acids. CDR3 sequence reads: CASSAQGSDTQYF. DNA for the CDR3: TGCGCCAGCAGCGCACAGGGTAGTGATACGCAGTATTTT.